This T cell receptor beta chain was retrieved from a study of control samples from healthy donors and cancer patients (dated by TCRdb to between 2020 and 2021). Libraries were made using the immunoSEQ multiplex PCR assay. The immuneACCESS repertoire file appears here via TCRdb, limited to in-frame rearrangements. These files lack a portion of the clones; in checked studies, under half of the deficit traces to unresolved V genes, and the cause of the others is not known. The sample table records about 170,000 clones; about nine tenths of these occur just once. The biggest ten clones account for over 1.2% of the sample. The germline V gene (reference sequence) sets CDR1 to LNHDA and CDR2 to SQIVND. The CDR3 runs 16 amino acids, cysteine and phenylalanine included. Just CDR3 DNA is preserved here, 48 bases in frame from base 1. Trimming takes 6 bases off V and 3 bases off J; junction bases not matched to a gene: 11.

In the case of this clone: Its antigen has not been determined. There are no base qualities to consult, and no much larger clone falls within one base.

The receptor's source is a woman in her twenties or thirties in good health. The chain couples TRBV19 to TRBJ1-5, with 7 bases matching TRBD1. Sequenced: blood. The CDR3 here reads CASSTTATGDNQPQHF. The DNA is as follows: TGTGCCAGTAGCACCACTGCAACAGGGGACAATCAGCCCCAGCATTTT.